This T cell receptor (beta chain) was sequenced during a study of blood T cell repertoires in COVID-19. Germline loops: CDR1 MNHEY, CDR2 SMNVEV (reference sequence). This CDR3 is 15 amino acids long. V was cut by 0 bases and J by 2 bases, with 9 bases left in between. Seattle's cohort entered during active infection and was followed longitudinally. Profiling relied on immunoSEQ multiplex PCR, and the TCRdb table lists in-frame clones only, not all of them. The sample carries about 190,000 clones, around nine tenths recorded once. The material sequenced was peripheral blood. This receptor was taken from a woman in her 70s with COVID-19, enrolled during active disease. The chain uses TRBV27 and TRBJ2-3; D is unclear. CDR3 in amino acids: CASSLSHSDTDTQYF. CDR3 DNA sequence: TGTGCCAGCAGTTTATCCCACAGTGACACAGATACGCAGTATTTT.